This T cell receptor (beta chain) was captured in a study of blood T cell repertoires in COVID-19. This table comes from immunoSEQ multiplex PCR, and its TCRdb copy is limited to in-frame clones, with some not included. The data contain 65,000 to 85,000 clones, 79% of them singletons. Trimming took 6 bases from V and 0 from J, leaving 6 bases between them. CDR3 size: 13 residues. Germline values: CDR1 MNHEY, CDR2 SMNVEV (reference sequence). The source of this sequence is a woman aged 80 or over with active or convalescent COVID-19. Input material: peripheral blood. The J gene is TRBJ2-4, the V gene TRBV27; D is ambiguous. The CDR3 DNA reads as TGTGCCAGCAGCCCACTAGCCAAAAACATTCAGTACTTC. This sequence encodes CASSPLAKNIQYF.